The sequence of this T cell receptor beta chain was determined in a study of blood T cell repertoires in COVID-19. Study in general: The cDNA or gDNA used as material had been derived from T cells, B-cell-depleted T cells, or PBMCs.

Germline CDR1 is SGHTA and CDR2 is FQGNSA. Losses at the gene ends were 3 bases for V and 0 bases for J; bases not matched to a gene: 6. This CDR3 has 17 amino acids. Clones were read by immunoSEQ multiplex PCR, and TCRdb kept only the in-frame ones, dropping some. The sample contains around 180,000 clones, about 74% of which appear only once. The sequenced material came from peripheral blood. The chain has TRBV7-2 and TRBJ1-5, with TRBD1 matching over 9 bases. This receptor was obtained from an elderly woman with acute or convalescent COVID-19. CDR3 amino acids: CASSLRTGDYSNQPQHF. DNA for the CDR3: TGTGCCAGCAGCTTGAGGACAGGGGATTATAGCAATCAGCCCCAGCATTTT.